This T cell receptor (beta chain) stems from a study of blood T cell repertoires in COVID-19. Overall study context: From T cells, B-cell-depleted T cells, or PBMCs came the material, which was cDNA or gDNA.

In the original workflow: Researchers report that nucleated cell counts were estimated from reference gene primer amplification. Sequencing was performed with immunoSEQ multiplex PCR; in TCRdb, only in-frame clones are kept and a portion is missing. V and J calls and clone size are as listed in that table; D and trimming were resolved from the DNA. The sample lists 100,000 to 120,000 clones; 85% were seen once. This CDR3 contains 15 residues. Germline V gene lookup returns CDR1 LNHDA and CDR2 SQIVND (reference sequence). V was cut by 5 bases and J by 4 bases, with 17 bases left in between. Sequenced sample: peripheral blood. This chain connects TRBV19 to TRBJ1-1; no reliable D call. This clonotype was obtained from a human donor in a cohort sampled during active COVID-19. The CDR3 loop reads CASSPNRAAGTEAFF. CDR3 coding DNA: TGTGCCAGTAGTCCGAATCGGGCGGCGGGCACTGAAGCTTTCTTT. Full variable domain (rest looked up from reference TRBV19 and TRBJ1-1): DGGITQSPKYLFRKEGQNVTLSCEQNLNHDAMYWYRQDPGQGLRLIYYSQIVNDFQKGDIAEGYSVSREKKESFPLTVTSAQKNPTAFYLCASSPNRAAGTEAFFGQGTRLTVV.